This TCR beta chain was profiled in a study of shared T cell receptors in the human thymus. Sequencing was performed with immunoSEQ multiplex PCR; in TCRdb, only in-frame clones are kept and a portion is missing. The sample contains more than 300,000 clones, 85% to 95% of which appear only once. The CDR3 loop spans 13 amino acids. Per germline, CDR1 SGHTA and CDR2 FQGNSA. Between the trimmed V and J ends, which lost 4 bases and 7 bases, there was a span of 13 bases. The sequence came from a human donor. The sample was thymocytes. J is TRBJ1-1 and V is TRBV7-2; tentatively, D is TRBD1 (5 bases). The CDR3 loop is CASSSRWGGEAFF. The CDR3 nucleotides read TGTGCCAGCAGCTCCCGGTGGGGGGGTGAAGCTTTCTTT.